The 23 T cell receptor beta chains below were found in one sample sequenced in a study of T cells after yellow fever vaccination. One entry per CDR3 protein results from TCRdb running MiXCR on the 5' RACE reads. Here the sample spans fewer than 500,000 distinct CDR3 sequences, under 20% being singletons. Sequenced material: PBMCs, taken before the yellow fever booster vaccination. Receptors originate from a man younger than 35 who received the YFV17D yellow fever vaccine.

This clonotype was picked up a small number of times. The chain combines TRBV7-9 with TRBJ1-2, with D possibly TRBD1 on 5 matching bases. Per germline, CDR1 SEHNR and CDR2 FQNEAQ (reference sequence). CDR3 length equals 16 residues. Trimming took 3 bases from V and 4 from J, leaving 18 bases between them. In DNA, the CDR3 is TGTGCCAGCAGCTTTGGTTTAAGGGACCTGTTCTATGGCTACACCTTC. The encoded protein is CASSFGLRDLFYGYTF.

This clonotype was picked up a small number of times. The V gene is TRBV19, the J gene TRBJ2-7; D may match TRBD1 or TRBD2 (5 bases each). This CDR3 is 15 amino acids long. The germline V and J ends were trimmed by 5 bases and 0 bases, with 14 bases remaining between them. The germline V gene has CDR1 LNHDA and CDR2 SQIVND (reference sequence). CDR3 nucleotide sequence: TGTGCCAGTAGTCCGAGGGACCGGACCTCCTACGAGCAGTACTTC. Translated: CASSPRDRTSYEQYF.

V gene TRBV5-1 combines with J gene TRBJ2-1; no firm D call. The V end was cut by 0 bases, the J end by 7 bases, with 8 bases between. Germline V gives CDR1 SGHRS, CDR2 YFSETQ. CDR3 length: 13 amino acids. As DNA, the CDR3 is TGCGCCAGCAGCTTGGCCGCGCAGAATGAGCAGTTCTTC. This sequence encodes CASSLAAQNEQFF.

The chain recombines TRBV12-3 or TRBV12-4 with TRBJ1-1; no clear D gene. The CDR3 covers 15 residues. Trimming removed 2 bases from V and 4 bases from J, with 14 bases in between. The CDR3 loop is CASSLFGGRSTEAFF. CDR3 DNA: TGTGCCAGCAGTTTATTCGGAGGACGGAGCACTGAAGCTTTCTTT.

There are a few counts of this clonotype. The V and J genes are TRBV2 and TRBJ2-1, with a tentative D call TRBD1 (5 bases). The CDR3 contains 15 residues. V was shortened by 3 bases and J by 6 bases, with 15 bases between the two germline ends. CDR1 is SNHLY and CDR2 is FYNNEI in the germline V gene. As DNA, the CDR3 is TGTGCCAGCAGTGACGGGCAGGGAATTTTCAATGAGCAGTTCTTC. It translates to CASSDGQGIFNEQFF.

This clonotype was recorded a few times. This sequence joins TRBV3-1 and TRBJ1-2; D ambiguous. CDR3 size: 14 residues. Deletions cut 5 bases from V and 4 bases from J, with 14 bases between. CDR1 and CDR2 from the germline V gene are LGHDT and YNNKEL (reference sequence). The CDR3 nucleotides are TGTGCCAGCAGCTGGAATGACGGATCCTATGGCTACACCTTC. Amino acids: CASSWNDGSYGYTF.

This clonotype was seen a handful of times. The V call is TRBV7-2, the J call TRBJ2-4, with D perhaps matching TRBD1 (6 bases). Germline CDR1 is SGHTA and CDR2 is FQGNSA. Trimming removed 5 bases at V and 8 bases at J, with 16 bases between. This CDR3 region has 14 residues. This chain's CDR3 is CASSPKHNRDIQYF. The CDR3 bases are TGTGCCAGCAGCCCTAAACACAACAGGGACATTCAGTACTTC.

This clonotype was detected a few times. J is TRBJ2-2 and V is TRBV5-1, with 7 positions matching TRBD2. The germline V gene encodes CDR1 SGHRS and CDR2 YFSETQ. This CDR3 is built from 16 residues. The V gene end was trimmed by 7 bases and the J gene end by 2 bases; junction bases not matched to a gene: 11. The CDR3 coding sequence is TGCGCCAGCGCTCTCGGGCGGGGGAGCAACACCGGGGAGCTGTTTTTT. It specifies CASALGRGSNTGELFF.

The rearrangement joins TRBV5-1 to TRBJ2-1, with 9 bases aligning to TRBD2. Germline CDR1 SGHRS, CDR2 YFSETQ. This CDR3 comprises 17 residues. Losses at the gene ends were 0 bases for V and 2 bases for J; bases not matched to a gene: 6. The CDR3: CASSLASSGGPYNEQFF. The CDR3 bases are TGCGCCAGCAGCTTGGCCTCAAGCGGGGGGCCCTACAATGAGCAGTTCTTC.

This chain joins TRBV7-8 and TRBJ2-3, with D perhaps being TRBD1 or TRBD2 (5 bases each). The CDR3 loop spans 14 amino acids. V was cut by 5 bases and J by 6 bases, with 15 bases left in between. Germline V gives CDR1 SGHVS, CDR2 FQNEAQ. The CDR3 nucleotides read TGTGCCAGCAGCCAGATGGGACGCAGTGATACGCAGTATTTT. Amino acid sequence: CASSQMGRSDTQYF.

This clonotype was counted a few times. CDR3 DNA: TGTGCCATCTGGGGGGCCAGGGGGCGCCCCCTCGGCTACACCTTC. Its protein product is CAIWGARGRPLGYTF. This chain connects TRBV12-3 or TRBV12-4 to TRBJ1-2, with 8 positions matching TRBD1. V lost 10 bases to trimming and J lost 8 bases; unmatched junction nucleotides: 18. The length of the CDR3 is 15 residues.

This clonotype was counted between two and nine times. J is TRBJ2-5 and V is TRBV28, with 9 bases fitting TRBD1. CDR1 and CDR2 (germline): MDHEN, SYDVKM. The CDR3 spans 17 residues. V was pared by 8 bases and J by 5 bases, with 18 bases of the junction left unmatched. CDR3 nucleotides: TGTGCCAGCCAAAGCCCGGAGGTGACAGGGGGTGGGGAGACCCAGTACTTC. Amino acid sequence: CASQSPEVTGGGETQYF.

This clonotype was seen more than once but under ten times. This chain uses TRBV12-3 or TRBV12-4 with TRBJ2-1; 7 bases align to TRBD2. The CDR3 spans 15 residues. Unmatched junction bases numbered 6, after V lost 2 bases and J lost 5 bases. CDR3 nucleotides: TGTGCCAGCAGTTTACTGGCGGGGGTCGACAATGAGCAGTTCTTC. This gives the protein CASSLLAGVDNEQFF.

V is TRBV12-3 or TRBV12-4 and J is TRBJ1-2, with no clear D. The CDR3 spans 12 residues. V was clipped by 3 bases and J by 7 bases, with 9 bases between them. The DNA for the CDR3 is TGTGCCAGCAGTTTGATGGTTAGTGGCTACACCTTC. Encoded protein: CASSLMVSGYTF.

In this sample, this clonotype turned up a few times. The genes are TRBV4-2 and TRBJ2-1; 9 nucleotides match TRBD2. Germline CDR1 reads LGHNA; CDR2 reads YNFKEQ. The ends lost 5 bases at V and 0 bases at J; junction bases unmatched: 2. The CDR3 covers 15 residues. This CDR3 reads CASSVRGGSYNEQFF. The CDR3 DNA sequence: TGTGCCAGCAGCGTGCGGGGGGGCTCCTACAATGAGCAGTTCTTC.

The V and J genes are TRBV10-3 and TRBJ2-3; D might be TRBD2 (6 bases). Germline assignment: CDR1 ENHRY and CDR2 SYGVKD. Between the trimmed V and J ends, which lost 10 bases and 2 bases, there was a span of 16 bases. The CDR3 consists of 14 residues. DNA of the CDR3: TGTGCCACGAACGGGGGATATGTCACAGATACGCAGTATTTT. It specifies CATNGGYVTDTQYF.

J is TRBJ2-1 and V is TRBV4-3; 7 nucleotides agree with TRBD1. CDR1 and CDR2 from the germline V gene are LGHNA and YSLEER. This CDR3 comprises 19 residues. V was clipped by 4 bases and J by 4 bases; unmatched bases: 19. CDR3: CASSPSRQGQVQRYNEQFF. The CDR3 coding sequence is TGCGCCAGCAGCCCCTCCCGACAGGGCCAGGTGCAGAGATACAATGAGCAGTTCTTC.

This clonotype was detected a few times. The V gene is TRBV7-2, the J gene TRBJ2-7, with a possible D match to TRBD1 (6 bases). Germline lookup yields CDR1 SGHTA and CDR2 FQGNSA. The CDR3 covers 14 residues. V was pared by 6 bases and J by 2 bases, with 14 bases between. The DNA for the CDR3 is TGTGCCAGCAGGCCGACCGGGACAACCTACGAGCAGTACTTC. Protein: CASRPTGTTYEQYF.

The chain employs TRBV11-2 and TRBJ1-4; D uncertain. This CDR3 is built from 14 residues. The V and J ends lost 0 bases and 10 bases respectively, with 12 bases between them. Germline V gives CDR1 SGHAT, CDR2 FQNNGV. The CDR3 sequence is CASSLDAAGGKLFF. CDR3 bases: TGTGCCAGCAGCTTAGACGCAGCAGGAGGAAAACTGTTTTTT.

The chain combines TRBV5-1 with TRBJ2-1, with 9 bases matching TRBD1. CDR3 length: 14 residues. The trim removed 4 bases at V and 7 bases at J, leaving 6 bases unmatched. The V gene's germline CDR1 is SGHRS and CDR2 YFSETQ. The CDR3 coding sequence is TGCGCCAGCAGCAAGGACAGGGGACGTAATGAGCAGTTCTTC. Residues: CASSKDRGRNEQFF.

This clonotype was observed once. This chain links TRBV3-1 with TRBJ2-2; maybe TRBD1 (6 bases). CDR1 is LGHDT, CDR2 YNNKEL, per germline (reference sequence). Trimming shortened V by 4 bases and J by 6 bases, and 12 bases separated the two germline ends. There are 14 residues in the CDR3. The CDR3 DNA reads TGTGCCAGCAGCCCGAGGGGGAGTCCCGGGGAGCTGTTTTTT. It is translated as CASSPRGSPGELFF.

The chain couples TRBV7-2 to TRBJ2-5; D tentatively fits TRBD1 or TRBD2 (6 bases each). The ends were cut back, 4 bases at V and 4 bases at J, with 13 bases in the middle. The CDR3 sequence is 14 residues long. Germline V gene sequence: CDR1 SGHTA, CDR2 FQGNSA. CDR3 sequence: CASSSGRGAETQYF. The CDR3 DNA reads as TGTGCCAGCAGCTCGGGAAGGGGGGCAGAGACCCAGTACTTC.

This chain uses TRBV27 with TRBJ2-5; the D gene is possibly TRBD1 (5 bases). The V gene lost 5 bases and the J gene lost 7 bases, with 17 bases spanning the gap. CDR3 size: 14 residues. CDR1 MNHEY and CDR2 SMNVEV come from the germline V gene (reference sequence). The CDR3 nucleotides are TGTGCCAGCAGTCCCCGGGCAGGGTTGGGGACCCAGTACTTC. Its translation is CASSPRAGLGTQYF.